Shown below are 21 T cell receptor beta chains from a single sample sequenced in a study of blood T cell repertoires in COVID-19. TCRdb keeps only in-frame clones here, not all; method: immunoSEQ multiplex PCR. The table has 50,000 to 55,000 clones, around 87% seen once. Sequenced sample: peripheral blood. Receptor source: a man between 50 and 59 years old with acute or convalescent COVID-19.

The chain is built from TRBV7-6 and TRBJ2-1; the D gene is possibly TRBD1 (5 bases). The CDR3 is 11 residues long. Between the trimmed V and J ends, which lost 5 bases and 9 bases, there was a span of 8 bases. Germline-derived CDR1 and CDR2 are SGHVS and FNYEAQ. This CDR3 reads CASSMGPEQFF. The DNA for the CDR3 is TGTGCCAGCAGCATGGGGCCTGAGCAGTTCTTC.

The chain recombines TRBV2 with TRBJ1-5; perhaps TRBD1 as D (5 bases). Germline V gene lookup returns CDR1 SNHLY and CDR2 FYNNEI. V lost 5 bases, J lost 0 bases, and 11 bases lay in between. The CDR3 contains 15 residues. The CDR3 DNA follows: TGTGCCAGCAGTCAGGGTTTTGGTAGCAATCAGCCCCAGCATTTT. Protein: CASSQGFGSNQPQHF.

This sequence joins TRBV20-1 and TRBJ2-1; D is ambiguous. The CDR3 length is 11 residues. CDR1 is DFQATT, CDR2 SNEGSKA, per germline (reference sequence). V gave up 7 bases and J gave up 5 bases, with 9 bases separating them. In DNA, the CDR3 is TGCAGTGTGTACAACGACAATGAGCAGTTCTTC. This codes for CSVYNDNEQFF.

CDR3 DNA sequence: TGCGCCAGCAGCTTGGTGATGTCAACTGCGACCCAGTACTTC. This codes for CASSLVMSTATQYF. This chain connects TRBV5-1 to TRBJ2-5, with unresolved D. With 0 bases removed from V and 7 bases from J, the gap between germline ends came to 13 bases. This CDR3 comprises 14 residues. Germline CDR1 is SGHRS and CDR2 is YFSETQ.

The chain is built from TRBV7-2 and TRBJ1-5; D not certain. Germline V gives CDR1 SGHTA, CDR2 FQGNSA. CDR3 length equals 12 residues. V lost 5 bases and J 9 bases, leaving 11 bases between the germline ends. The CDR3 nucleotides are TGTGCCAGCAGCGCAGGTACGTGGCCCCAGCATTTT. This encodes CASSAGTWPQHF.

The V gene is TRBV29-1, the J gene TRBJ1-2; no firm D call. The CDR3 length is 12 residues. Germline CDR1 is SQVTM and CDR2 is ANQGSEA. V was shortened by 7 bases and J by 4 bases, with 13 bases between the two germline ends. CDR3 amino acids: CSAGREGYGYTF. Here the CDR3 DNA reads TGCAGCGCCGGCCGGGAGGGCTATGGCTACACCTTC. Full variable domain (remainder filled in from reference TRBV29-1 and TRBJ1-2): SAVISQKPSRDICQRGTSLTIQCQVDSQVTMMFWYRQQPGQSLTLIATANQGSEATYESGFVIDKFPISRPNLTFSTLTVSNMSPEDSSIYLCSAGREGYGYTFGSGTRLTVV.

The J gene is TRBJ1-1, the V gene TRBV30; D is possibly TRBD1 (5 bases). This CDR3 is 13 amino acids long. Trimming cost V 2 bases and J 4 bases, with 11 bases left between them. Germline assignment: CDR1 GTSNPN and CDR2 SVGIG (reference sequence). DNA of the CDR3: TGTGCCTGGAGTTTACAGGTGAGCACTGAAGCTTTCTTT. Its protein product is CAWSLQVSTEAFF.

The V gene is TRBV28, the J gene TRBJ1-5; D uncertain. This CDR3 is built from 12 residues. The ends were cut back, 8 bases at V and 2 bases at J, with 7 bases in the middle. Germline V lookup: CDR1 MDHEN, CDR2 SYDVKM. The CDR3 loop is CASGIGNQPQHF. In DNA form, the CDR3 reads TGTGCCAGCGGCATCGGCAATCAGCCCCAGCATTTT.

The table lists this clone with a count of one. Here the CDR3 reads CASCPRNSPLHF. The CDR3 region has the DNA TGTGCCAGTTGTCCTCGTAATTCACCCCTCCACTTT. The J gene is TRBJ1-6, the V gene TRBV12-3 or TRBV12-4, with D uncertain. V gave up 9 bases and J gave up 6 bases, with 9 bases separating them. This CDR3 is built from 12 residues.

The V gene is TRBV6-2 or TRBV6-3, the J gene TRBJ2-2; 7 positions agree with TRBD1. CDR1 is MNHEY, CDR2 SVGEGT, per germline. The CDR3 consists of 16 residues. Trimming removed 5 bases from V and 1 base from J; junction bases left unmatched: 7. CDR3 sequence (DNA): TGTGCCAGCAGTGACTGGACAGGCCTGAACACCGGGGAGCTGTTTTTT. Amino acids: CASSDWTGLNTGELFF.

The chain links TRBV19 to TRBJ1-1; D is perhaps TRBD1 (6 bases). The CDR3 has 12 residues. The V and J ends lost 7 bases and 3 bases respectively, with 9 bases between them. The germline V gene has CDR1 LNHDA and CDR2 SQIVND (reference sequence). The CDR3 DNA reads TGTGCCAGTACCGGACAGTACACTGAAGCTTTCTTT. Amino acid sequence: CASTGQYTEAFF.

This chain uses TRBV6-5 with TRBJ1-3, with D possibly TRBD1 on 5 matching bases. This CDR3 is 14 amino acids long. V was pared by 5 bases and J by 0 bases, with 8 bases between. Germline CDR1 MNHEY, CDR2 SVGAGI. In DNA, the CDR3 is TGTGCCAGCAGTCGACAGAGCTCTGGAAACACCATATATTTT. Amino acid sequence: CASSRQSSGNTIYF.

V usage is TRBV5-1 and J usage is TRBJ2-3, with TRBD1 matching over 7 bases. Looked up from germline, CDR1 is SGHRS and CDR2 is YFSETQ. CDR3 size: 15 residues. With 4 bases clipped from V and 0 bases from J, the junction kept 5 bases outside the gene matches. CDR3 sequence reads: CASSDTGDSTDTQYF. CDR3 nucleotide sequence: TGCGCCAGCAGCGATACAGGGGACAGCACAGATACGCAGTATTTT.

This chain's CDR3 is CATSREATSADTQYF. The CDR3 DNA follows: TGTGCCACCAGCAGAGAGGCGACTAGCGCAGATACGCAGTATTTT. The chain joins TRBV15 to TRBJ2-3, with 8 bases fitting TRBD2. CDR3 size: 15 residues. Germline loops: CDR1 LNHNV, CDR2 YYDKDF (reference sequence). V lost 0 bases to trimming and J lost 4 bases; unmatched junction nucleotides: 3.

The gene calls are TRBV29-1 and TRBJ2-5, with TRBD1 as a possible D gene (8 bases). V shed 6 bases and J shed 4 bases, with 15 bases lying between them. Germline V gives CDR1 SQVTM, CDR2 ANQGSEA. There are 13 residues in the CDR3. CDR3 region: CSVDRGGGETQYF. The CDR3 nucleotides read TGCAGCGTCGACAGGGGCGGGGGAGAGACCCAGTACTTC.

The chain's CDR3 is CASQGAANQPQHF. The CDR3 coding sequence is TGTGCCAGCCAGGGGGCGGCGAATCAGCCCCAGCATTTT. The gene calls are TRBV6-5 and TRBJ1-5, with TRBD1 matching 8 bases. The V and J ends lost 8 bases and 4 bases, in that order; junction bases with no gene match: 4. The CDR3 has 13 residues. Per the germline V gene, CDR1 is MNHEY and CDR2 is SVGAGI.

This chain's CDR3 is CASSHRGDTQYF. In nucleotides, the CDR3 is TGTGCCAGCAGCCACAGGGGGGATACGCAGTATTTT. The chain recombines TRBV13 with TRBJ2-3; 8 positions match TRBD1. Per the germline V gene, CDR1 is PRHDT and CDR2 is FYEKMQ (reference sequence). The CDR3 has 12 amino acids. J was trimmed by 6 bases and V by 5 bases; bases with no gene match: 1. Looking up the rest from reference TRBV13 and TRBJ2-3 gives the full variable domain: AAGVIQSPRHLIKEKRETATLKCYPIPRHDTVYWYQQGPGQDPQFLISFYEKMQSDKGSIPDRFSAQQFSDYHSELNMSSLELGDSALYFCASSHRGDTQYFGPGTRLTVL.

The CDR3 here is CASSMGQGGYGYTF. The CDR3 DNA is TGTGCCAGTAGTATGGGACAGGGAGGCTATGGCTACACCTTC. The V call is TRBV19, the J call TRBJ1-2, with 9 bases that match TRBD1. The CDR3 sequence is 14 residues long. CDR1 is LNHDA, CDR2 SQIVND, per germline (reference sequence). J lost 4 bases, V lost 3 bases, and 3 bases had no gene match.

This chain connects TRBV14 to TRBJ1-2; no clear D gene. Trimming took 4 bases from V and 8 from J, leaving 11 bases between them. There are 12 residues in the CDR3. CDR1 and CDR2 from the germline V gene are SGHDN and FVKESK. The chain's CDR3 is CASSLGYSGYTF. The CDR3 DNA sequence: TGTGCCAGCAGCCTCGGTTACAGCGGCTACACCTTC.

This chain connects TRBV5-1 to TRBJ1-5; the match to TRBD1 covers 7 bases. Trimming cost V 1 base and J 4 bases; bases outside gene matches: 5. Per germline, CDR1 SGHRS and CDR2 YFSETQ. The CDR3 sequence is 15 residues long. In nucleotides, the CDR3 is TGCGCCAGCAGCTTGTCTGCAGGGGGGAATCAGCCCCAGCATTTT. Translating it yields CASSLSAGGNQPQHF.

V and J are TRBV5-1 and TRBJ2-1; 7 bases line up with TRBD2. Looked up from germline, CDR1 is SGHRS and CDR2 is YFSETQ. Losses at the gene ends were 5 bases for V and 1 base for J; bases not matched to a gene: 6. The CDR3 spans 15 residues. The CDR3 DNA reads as TGCGCCAGCAGAGACCTAGCGGAATCCTACAATGAGCAGTTCTTC. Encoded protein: CASRDLAESYNEQFF.